This T cell receptor beta chain stems from a study of Graves' ophthalmopathy and Graves' hyperthyroidism. Study outcomes and limitations: Most expanded thyroid clonotypes above 0.001 frequency also appeared in blood.

Amplifying from RNA transcripts, the study obtained TCR beta CDR3 regions. After a first-round RT-PCR with HTBI primers, a second-round multiplex PCR was run. MiXCR, run by TCRdb on the multiplex PCR reads, gives a single entry per CDR3 protein. The sample lists 40,000 to 45,000 distinct CDR3 sequences; around 52% were seen once. This CDR3 contains 16 residues. V dropped 3 bases and J dropped 4; count of bases not matched to a gene: 12. Germline CDR1 reads SGHNT; CDR2 reads YYREEE (reference sequence). The source of the PBMCs was over 8.5 ml of fresh peripheral blood. Note on this clonotype: What it binds is unknown.

Sequenced sample: peripheral blood. The gene calls are TRBV5-4 and TRBJ1-2, with 7 bases aligning to TRBD1. The clonotype was recovered from an adult man with Graves' ophthalmopathy. For the CDR3, the DNA is TGTGCCAGCAGCTCGGATACTTGGGACAGCCGCTATGGCTACACCTTC. Amino acids: CASSSDTWDSRYGYTF. Full variable domain (outside the CDR3, taken from reference TRBV5-4 and TRBJ1-2): ETGVTQSPTHLIKTRGQQVTLRCSSQSGHNTVSWYQQALGQGPQFIFQYYREEENGRGNFPPRFSGLQFPNYSSELNVNALELDDSALYLCASSSDTWDSRYGYTFGSGTRLTVV.